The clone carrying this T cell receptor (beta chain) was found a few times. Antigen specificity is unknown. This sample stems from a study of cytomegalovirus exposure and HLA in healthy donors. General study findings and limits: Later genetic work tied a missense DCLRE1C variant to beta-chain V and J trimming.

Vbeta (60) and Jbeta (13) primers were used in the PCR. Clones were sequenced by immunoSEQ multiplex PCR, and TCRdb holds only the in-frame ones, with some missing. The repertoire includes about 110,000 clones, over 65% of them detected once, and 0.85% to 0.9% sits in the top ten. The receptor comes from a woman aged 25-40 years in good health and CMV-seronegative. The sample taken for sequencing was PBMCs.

The CDR3 is CASGLLTGSAEAFF. CDR3 nucleotide sequence: TGTGCCAGTGGGCTCTTAACAGGGTCTGCTGAAGCTTTCTTT. The chain recombines TRBV19 with TRBJ1-1; tentatively, D is TRBD1 (6 bases). Trimming left V 8 bases short and J 6 bases short, with 19 bases between. The CDR3 has 14 amino acids. Germline-derived CDR1 and CDR2 are LNHDA and SQIVND (reference sequence).